These T cell receptor beta chains were read from a single sample in a study of blood T cell repertoires in COVID-19. Repertoires were generated with immunoSEQ multiplex PCR, while TCRdb's copy carries only in-frame clones and drops some. Altogether fewer than 200,000 clones are present, around 87% being singletons, with the ten largest covering roughly 2.4%. The sequencing input was peripheral blood. The origin of the receptors is a woman older than 75 with COVID-19, enrolled during active disease. Both conserved end residues are part of each CDR3. The D gene is left open where the match is weak. A clone size is listed for some rows: how often the clone was seen (once, few, many), or a class if it is expanded.

>TRBD2|TRBJ2-2|NA|TRBV5-1
CASSQTSGIAGELFF
TGCGCCAGCAGCCAAACTAGCGGGATTGCCGGGGAGCTGTTTTTT
>TRBD1|TRBJ1-2|NA|TRBV28
CATSGTDLGYTF
TGTGCCACGTCAGGGACAGATTTAGGCTACACCTTC
>TRBD2|TRBJ2-1|NA|TRBV6-5
CASRDSGSYNEQFF
TGTGCCAGCAGAGATAGCGGGAGCTACAATGAGCAGTTCTTC
>NA|TRBJ2-3|NA|TRBV7-9
CASSLARGHTFSEYF
TGTGCCAGCAGCTTAGCGAGGGGACATACTTTCTCGGAGTATTTT
>TRBD1|TRBJ1-2|NA|TRBV27
CASKFGQGSGYTF
TGTGCCAGTAAGTTCGGACAGGGGTCTGGCTACACCTTC
>TRBD1|TRBJ2-2|NA|TRBV5-4
CASSPPGQGGTGELFF
TGTGCCAGCAGCCCTCCGGGACAGGGAGGTACCGGGGAGCTGTTTTTT
>TRBD1|TRBJ1-1|NA|TRBV6-2/TRBV6-3
CASSYLRTGRNTEAFF
TGTGCCAGCAGTTACCTACGGACAGGGCGGAACACTGAAGCTTTCTTT
>TRBD1|TRBJ2-7|NA|TRBV5-1
CASSLGGTVDEQYF
TGCGCCAGCAGCTTGGGGGGGACAGTGGACGAGCAGTACTTC
>TRBD1|TRBJ2-7|few|TRBV4-3
CASSPSSGTEYEQYF
TGCGCCAGCAGCCCCTCTTCCGGGACAGAGTACGAGCAGTACTTC
>NA|TRBJ1-3|NA|TRBV7-2
CASSLDYSSGNTIYF
TGTGCCAGCAGCTTAGATTATTCCTCTGGAAACACCATATATTTT
>TRBD2|TRBJ2-3|NA|TRBV5-1
CATRTGLAGVDTQYF
TGCGCCACTCGTACCGGGCTAGCGGGGGTTGATACGCAGTATTTT
>NA|TRBJ2-1|NA|TRBV9
CASSVGGWEDEQFF
TGTGCCAGCAGCGTAGGAGGGTGGGAGGATGAGCAGTTCTTC
>NA|TRBJ1-6|NA|TRBV16
CASRQLTNNSPLHF
TGTGCCTCGAGACAGCTCACGAATAATTCACCCCTCCACTTT
>TRBD2|TRBJ2-2|NA|TRBV7-2
CASSLPGLAGPNTGELFF
TGTGCCAGCAGCTTACCGGGACTAGCGGGTCCGAACACCGGGGAGCTGTTTTTT
>NA|TRBJ1-3|few|TRBV13
CASSVLSWGRRSGNTIYF
TGTGCCAGCAGCGTGCTTAGCTGGGGTAGGAGGTCTGGAAACACCATATATTTT
>NA|TRBJ2-5|NA|TRBV6-5
CASSYGGAGQETQYF
TGTGCCAGCAGTTACGGGGGGGCTGGGCAAGAGACCCAGTACTTC
>NA|TRBJ2-7|NA|TRBV5-4
CASSPPRADEQYF
TGTGCCAGCAGCCCCCCGCGGGCGGACGAGCAGTACTTC
>TRBD1|TRBJ2-5|once|TRBV4-1
CASSQEYGQGVGLETQYF
TGCGCCAGCAGCCAGGAATACGGACAGGGAGTGGGATTAGAGACCCAGTACTTC
>NA|TRBJ2-7|once|TRBV29-1
CSVVWLDYEQYF
TGCAGCGTTGTTTGGCTTGATTACGAGCAGTACTTC
>TRBD1|TRBJ1-2|NA|TRBV7-9
CASSLSGGYGYTF
TGTGCCAGCAGCTTATCAGGGGGCTATGGCTACACCTTC
>NA|TRBJ2-5|NA|TRBV29-1
CSVVAGGETQYF
TGCAGCGTTGTGGCGGGTGGAGAGACCCAGTACTTC
>NA|TRBJ2-7|NA|TRBV7-2
CASSLGQGGPYEQYF
TGTGCCAGCAGCTTAGGCCAGGGGGGCCCCTACGAGCAGTACTTC
>TRBD1|TRBJ1-1|NA|TRBV3-1/TRBV3-2
CASSPTGAPNTEAFF
TGTGCCAGCAGCCCCACAGGGGCCCCGAACACTGAAGCTTTCTTT
>NA|TRBJ1-2|NA|TRBV7-8
CASSLKWGGGGGYTF
TGTGCCAGCAGCTTAAAATGGGGGGGCGGTGGTGGCTACACCTTC
>NA|TRBJ1-2|NA|TRBV28
CASSLSSSSRGYTF
TGTGCCAGCAGCCTATCTTCATCGTCGAGAGGCTACACCTTC
>NA|TRBJ1-1|once|TRBV19
CASSSPGRVTEAFF
TGTGCCAGTAGTTCCCCAGGGAGGGTCACTGAAGCTTTCTTT
>NA|TRBJ1-1|NA|TRBV9
CASSLTGNTEAFF
TGTGCCAGCAGCCTGACGGGGAACACTGAAGCTTTCTTT
>NA|TRBJ2-3|NA|TRBV28
CASRRSSANTDTQYF
TGTGCCAGCAGAAGGAGTTCGGCTAACACAGATACGCAGTATTTT
>TRBD1|TRBJ1-3|once|TRBV4-2
CASSQGGQGTADTIYF
TGTGCCAGCAGCCAAGGAGGACAGGGGACTGCTGACACCATATATTTT
>NA|TRBJ2-7|NA|TRBV6-6
CASSPFGGTVSYEQYF
TGTGCCAGCAGTCCTTTTGGCGGGACAGTATCCTACGAGCAGTACTTC
>TRBD1|TRBJ1-6|NA|TRBV9
CASSAPGGQGSSPLHF
TGTGCCAGCAGCGCCCCAGGGGGACAGGGTAGTTCACCCCTCCACTTT
>NA|TRBJ1-5|few|TRBV19
CASSIMGDQPQHF
TGTGCCAGTAGTATTATGGGAGATCAGCCCCAGCATTTT
>NA|TRBJ1-6|NA|TRBV5-1
CASTDFGGALHF
TGCGCCAGCACCGACTTCGGGGGGGCCCTCCACTTT
>NA|TRBJ2-7|NA|TRBV5-1
CASSIAGTYEQYF
TGCGCCAGCAGCATCGCAGGGACCTACGAGCAGTACTTC
>NA|TRBJ1-1|NA|TRBV10-3
CAIKGGANTEAFF
TGTGCCATCAAAGGTGGGGCGAACACTGAAGCTTTCTTT
>NA|TRBJ1-2|NA|TRBV18
CASSPNPMGGGGGYTF
TGTGCCAGCTCACCAAATCCGATGGGAGGCGGGGGCGGCTACACCTTC
>TRBD2|TRBJ2-2|NA|TRBV28
CASSLLGTSGANTGELFF
TGTGCCAGCAGCCTACTCGGGACTAGCGGGGCAAACACCGGGGAGCTGTTTTTT
>NA|TRBJ1-4|NA|TRBV9
CASSSPGEANEKLFF
TGTGCCAGCAGCTCCCCGGGGGAGGCTAATGAAAAACTGTTTTTT
>NA|TRBJ2-2|once|TRBV6-5
CASRPTSWGELFF
TGTGCCAGCAGGCCGACTAGTTGGGGGGAGCTGTTTTTT
>NA|TRBJ2-1|NA|TRBV7-9
CASSSSREVYNEQFF
TGTGCCAGCAGCTCCTCCCGGGAAGTATACAATGAGCAGTTCTTC
>NA|TRBJ1-1|NA|TRBV2
CASSEGSMNTEAFF
TGTGCCAGCAGTGAGGGCAGTATGAACACTGAAGCTTTCTTT